Listed below are T cell receptor beta chains from one sample, sequenced in a study of cytotoxic CD8 clonotypes in ibrutinib-treated CLL. The assay was immunoSEQ multiplex PCR, and TCRdb's table has in-frame clones only and misses some. The sample has tens of thousands of clones; 50% to 70% are singletons. The sample consisted of PBMCs, taken after 24 months of ibrutinib treatment. These receptors originate from a human donor with chronic lymphocytic leukemia. Both conserved end residues are part of each CDR3. A D gene is named only where the DNA matches it firmly. The size of a clone is reported for some rows only, either as once, few or many, or as a class for expanded clones.

d_gene | j_gene | v_gene | abundance | CDR3nt | CDR3aa
TRBD1 | TRBJ1-2 | TRBV2 | - | TGTGCGCCGGAGCTAGGACAGGGGAGTAGAGGTGGCTACACCTTC | CAPELGQGSRGGYTF
- | TRBJ2-7 | TRBV5-5 | - | TGTGCCAGCAGCTTTCGGCAGGGAGCAACCTCCTACGAGCAGTACTTC | CASSFRQGATSYEQYF
- | TRBJ1-4 | TRBV4-1 | - | TGCGCCAGCAGCCCTCCAGGGGCGTCCGCCCCTTGGGCTAATGAAAAACTGTTTTTT | CASSPPGASAPWANEKLFF
- | TRBJ1-6 | TRBV21-1 | - | TGTGCCAGCAGCACCCTACCCGGCCTTCGGAATTCACCCCTCCACTTT | CASSTLPGLRNSPLHF
- | TRBJ2-7 | TRBV11-2 | - | TGTGCCAGCAGCTTAAAAGGGCCGCAGTACTTC | CASSLKGPQYF
TRBD2 | TRBJ2-1 | TRBV29-1 | - | TGCAGCACCCTGGGGGGGTTCGGAGACAATGAGCAGTTCTTC | CSTLGGFGDNEQFF
- | TRBJ2-1 | TRBV14 | - | TGTGCCAGCAGCCAAGCAGGAAGGGGGGTTTACAATGAGCAGTTCTTC | CASSQAGRGVYNEQFF
- | TRBJ2-7 | TRBV5-1 | once | TGCGCCAGCAGCTTGGGAGGGACCTCCTACGAGCAGTACTTC | CASSLGGTSYEQYF
- | TRBJ2-5 | TRBV12-5 | - | TGTGCTAGTGCACCATCCGGTAGGGGGATGGAGACCCAGTACTTC | CASAPSGRGMETQYF
- | TRBJ1-2 | TRBV7-9 | few | TGTGCCAGCAGCTTAGATCCGACCTATGGCTACACCTTC | CASSLDPTYGYTF
TRBD2 | TRBJ2-3 | TRBV19 | - | TGTGCCAGCGCGACTAGCGGGAGGGACACAGATACGCAGTATTTT | CASATSGRDTDTQYF
- | TRBJ2-5 | TRBV15 | - | TGTGCCACCAGCAGACAAGGGGAAGAGACCCAGTACTTC | CATSRQGEETQYF
TRBD1 | TRBJ1-1 | TRBV6-5 | - | TGTGCCAGCAGGAACTACGGACAGGGGGTGGCTGAAGCTTTCTTT | CASRNYGQGVAEAFF
TRBD1 | TRBJ2-7 | TRBV5-5 | - | TGTGCCAGCAGCTCGACTCGGACAGGGACCTACGAGCAGTACTTC | CASSSTRTGTYEQYF
- | TRBJ1-2 | TRBV6-5 | - | TGTGCCAGTCAGGGGCGCGATGGCTACACCTTC | CASQGRDGYTF
- | TRBJ1-2 | TRBV18 | - | TGTGCCAGCTCACCATTGCCAGAAGCCTATGGCTACACCTTC | CASSPLPEAYGYTF
TRBD1 | TRBJ2-7 | TRBV19 | few | TGTGCCAGTAGTTCCGGACAGGGGTTCTACGAGCAGTACTTC | CASSSGQGFYEQYF
- | TRBJ2-3 | TRBV4-1 | - | TGCGCCAGCAGCCAAGCCTGGGAGACGGGACGGGATACGCAGTATTTT | CASSQAWETGRDTQYF
- | TRBJ1-2 | TRBV1 | few | TGCACCAGCAGCCATCACTTCATCCCACAGGTTAGTGGCTACACCTTC | CTSSHHFIPQVSGYTF
TRBD1 | TRBJ2-7 | TRBV11-3 | few | TGTGCCAGCAGCGTCCGGGACAGATCCTACGAGCAGTACTTC | CASSVRDRSYEQYF
- | TRBJ2-7 | TRBV7-9 | - | TGTGCCAGCAGCTTAGGGACTGGCTACGAGCAGTACTTC | CASSLGTGYEQYF
- | TRBJ2-5 | TRBV6-5 | - | TGTGCCAGCAGTTACCTATTGACAGCGGCCCAGTACTTC | CASSYLLTAAQYF